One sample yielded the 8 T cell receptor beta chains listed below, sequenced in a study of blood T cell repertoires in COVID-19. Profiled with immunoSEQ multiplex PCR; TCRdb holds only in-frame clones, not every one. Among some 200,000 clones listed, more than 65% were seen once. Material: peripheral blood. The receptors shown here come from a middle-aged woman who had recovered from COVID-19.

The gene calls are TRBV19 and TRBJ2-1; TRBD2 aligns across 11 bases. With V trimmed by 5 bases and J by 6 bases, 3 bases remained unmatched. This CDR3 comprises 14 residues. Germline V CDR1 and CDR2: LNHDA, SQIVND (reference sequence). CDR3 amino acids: CASSPSGGFNEQFF. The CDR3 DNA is TGTGCCAGTAGTCCTAGCGGGGGGTTCAATGAGCAGTTCTTC.

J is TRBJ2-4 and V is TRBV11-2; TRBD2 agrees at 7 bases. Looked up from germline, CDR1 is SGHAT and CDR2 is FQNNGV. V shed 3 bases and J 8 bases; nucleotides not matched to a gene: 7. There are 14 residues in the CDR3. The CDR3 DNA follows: TGTGCCAGCAGCTTCTTCGGGGCGGGAGACATTCAGTACTTC. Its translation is CASSFFGAGDIQYF.

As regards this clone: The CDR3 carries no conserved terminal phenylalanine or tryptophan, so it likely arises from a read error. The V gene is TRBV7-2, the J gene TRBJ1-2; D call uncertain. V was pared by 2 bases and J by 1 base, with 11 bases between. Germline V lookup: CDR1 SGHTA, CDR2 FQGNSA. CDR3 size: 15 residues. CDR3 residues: CASSLLAQLNYGYTL. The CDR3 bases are TGTGCCAGCAGCTTACTCGCCCAGCTTAACTATGGCTACACCCTC.

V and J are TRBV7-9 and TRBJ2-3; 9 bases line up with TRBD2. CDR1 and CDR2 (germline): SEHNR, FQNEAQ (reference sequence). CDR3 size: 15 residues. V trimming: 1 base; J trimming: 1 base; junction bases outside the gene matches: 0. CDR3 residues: CASSLVAGGTDTQYF. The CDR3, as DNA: TGTGCCAGCAGCTTAGTAGCGGGGGGCACAGATACGCAGTATTTT.

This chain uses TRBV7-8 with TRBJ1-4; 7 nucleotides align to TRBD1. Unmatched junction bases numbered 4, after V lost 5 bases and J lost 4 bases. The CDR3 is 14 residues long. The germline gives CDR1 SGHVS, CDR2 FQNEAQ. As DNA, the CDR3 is TGTGCCAGCAGCAAGGGGGCCGTTAATGAAAAACTGTTTTTT. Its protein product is CASSKGAVNEKLFF. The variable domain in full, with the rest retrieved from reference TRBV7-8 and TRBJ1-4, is GAGVSQSPRYKVAKRGQDVALRCDPISGHVSLFWYQQALGQGPEFLTYFQNEAQLDKSGLPSDRFFAERPEGSVSTLKIQRTQQEDSAVYLCASSKGAVNEKLFFGSGTQLSVL.

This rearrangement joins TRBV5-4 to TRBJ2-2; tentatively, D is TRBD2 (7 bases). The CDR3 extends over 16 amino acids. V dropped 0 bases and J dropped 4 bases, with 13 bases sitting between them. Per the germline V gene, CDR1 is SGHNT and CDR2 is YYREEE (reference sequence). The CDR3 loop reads CASSLGGGVSTGELFF. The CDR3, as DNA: TGTGCCAGCAGCTTGGGCGGGGGCGTTAGCACCGGGGAGCTGTTTTTT. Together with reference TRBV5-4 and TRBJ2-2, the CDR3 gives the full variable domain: ETGVTQSPTHLIKTRGQQVTLRCSSQSGHNTVSWYQQALGQGPQFIFQYYREEENGRGNFPPRFSGLQFPNYSSELNVNALELDDSALYLCASSLGGGVSTGELFFGEGSRLTVL.

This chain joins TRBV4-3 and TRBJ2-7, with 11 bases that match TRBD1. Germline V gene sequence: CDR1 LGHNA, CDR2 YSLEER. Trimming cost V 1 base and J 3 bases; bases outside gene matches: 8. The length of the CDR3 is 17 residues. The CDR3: CASSQGVSGTGGYEQYF. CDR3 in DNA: TGCGCCAGCAGCCAAGGGGTATCCGGGACAGGGGGCTACGAGCAGTACTTC.

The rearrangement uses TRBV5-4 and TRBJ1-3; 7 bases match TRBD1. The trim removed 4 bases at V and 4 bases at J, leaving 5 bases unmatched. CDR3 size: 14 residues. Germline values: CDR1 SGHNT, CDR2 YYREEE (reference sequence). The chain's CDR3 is CASSADRAGNTIYF. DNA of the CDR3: TGTGCCAGCAGCGCTGACAGGGCGGGAAACACCATATATTTT.